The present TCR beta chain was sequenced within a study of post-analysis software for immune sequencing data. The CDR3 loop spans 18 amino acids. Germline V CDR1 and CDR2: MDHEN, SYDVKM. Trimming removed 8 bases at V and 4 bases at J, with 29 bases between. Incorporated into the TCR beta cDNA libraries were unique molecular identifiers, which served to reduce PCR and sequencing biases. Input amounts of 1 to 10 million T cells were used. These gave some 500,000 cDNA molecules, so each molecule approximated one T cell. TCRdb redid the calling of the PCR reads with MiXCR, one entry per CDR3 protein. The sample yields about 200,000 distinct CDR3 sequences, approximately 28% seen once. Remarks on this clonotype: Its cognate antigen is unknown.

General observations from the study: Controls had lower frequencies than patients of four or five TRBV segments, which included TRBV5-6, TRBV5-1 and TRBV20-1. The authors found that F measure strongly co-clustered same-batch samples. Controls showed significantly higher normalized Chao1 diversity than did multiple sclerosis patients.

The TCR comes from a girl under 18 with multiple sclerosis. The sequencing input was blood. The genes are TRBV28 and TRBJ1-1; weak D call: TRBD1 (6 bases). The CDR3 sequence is CASVGPWGGRERSTEAFF. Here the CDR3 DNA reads TGTGCCAGCGTTGGCCCCTGGGGGGGCAGGGAGAGGTCCACTGAAGCTTTCTTT. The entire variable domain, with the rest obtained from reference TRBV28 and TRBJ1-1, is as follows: DVKVTQSSRYLVKRTGEKVFLECVQDMDHENMFWYRQDPGLGLRLIYFSYDVKMKEKGDIPEGYSVSREKKERFSLILESASTNQTSMYLCASVGPWGGRERSTEAFFGQGTRLTVV.